These 13 T cell receptor beta chains were all obtained from the same sample, sequenced in a study of blood T cell repertoires in COVID-19. Only in-frame clones appear in the TCRdb table, and some are missing; sequencing was by immunoSEQ multiplex PCR. This sample has 220,000 or so clones, with roughly nine tenths found just once. Sequencing input: PBMCs or T cells enriched from blood (not recorded which). The origin of the receptors is a woman aged 18-29 years in a cohort exposed to, infected with or recovered from COVID-19 (not recorded which).

This chain connects TRBV3-1 (or the pseudogene TRBV3-2) to TRBJ2-7, with 7 bases identical to TRBD1. J lost 2 bases, V lost 0 bases, and 10 bases had no gene match. CDR3 length: 17 amino acids. Looked up from germline, CDR1 is LGHDT and CDR2 is YNNKEL (reference sequence). This CDR3 reads CASSQDVDRTHTYEQYF. For the CDR3, the DNA is TGTGCCAGCAGCCAAGATGTGGACAGGACCCATACCTACGAGCAGTACTTC.

This sequence joins TRBV5-4 and TRBJ1-1, with D possibly matching TRBD1 (5 bases). This CDR3 is 14 amino acids long. Trimming shortened V by 2 bases and J by 7 bases, and 15 bases separated the two germline ends. The germline CDR1 and CDR2 sequences are SGHNT and YYREEE (reference sequence). The CDR3 sequence: CASSLGAGGSEAFF. Written as DNA, the CDR3 is TGTGCCAGCAGCTTAGGGGCAGGCGGTAGTGAAGCTTTCTTT.

The rearrangement joins TRBV24-1 to TRBJ1-3, with 7 bases fitting TRBD1. V was clipped by 9 bases and J by 1 base; unmatched bases: 8. This CDR3 comprises 15 residues. The V gene's germline CDR1 is KGHDR and CDR2 SFDVKD. CDR3 in DNA: TGTGCCACCCTCCCCGACAGGGCATCTGGAAACACCATATATTTT. Protein product: CATLPDRASGNTIYF.

This sequence joins TRBV5-1 and TRBJ2-7; D is unclear. V shed 4 bases and J shed 2 bases, with 13 bases lying between them. Per the germline V gene, CDR1 is SGHRS and CDR2 is YFSETQ. The CDR3 totals 14 residues. In DNA, the CDR3 is TGCGCCAGCAGCATAGGAATCGGAGCCTACGAGCAGTACTTC. As protein: CASSIGIGAYEQYF.

The rearrangement links TRBV18 to TRBJ1-5, with 7 bases aligning to TRBD1. V lost 3 bases and J lost 4; bases outside the gene matches: 6. Germline-derived CDR1 and CDR2 are KGHSH and LQKENI. The CDR3 is 15 residues long. The CDR3 region is CASSPGQAINQPQHF. The CDR3, as DNA: TGTGCCAGCTCACCCGGACAGGCGATAAATCAGCCCCAGCATTTT.

J is TRBJ1-2 and V is TRBV6-1; 7 bases align to TRBD1. Germline values: CDR1 MNHNS, CDR2 SASEGT. The CDR3 is made up of 14 amino acids. The ends lost 1 base at V and 4 bases at J; junction bases unmatched: 3. CDR3 coding DNA: TGTGCCAGCAGTGAAGGGGGGGACAGCTATGGCTACACCTTC. It is translated as CASSEGGDSYGYTF.

This chain uses TRBV14 with TRBJ1-6, with TRBD1 matching 8 bases. Per germline, CDR1 SGHDN and CDR2 FVKESK. The CDR3 covers 15 residues. The ends lost 4 bases at V and 8 bases at J; junction bases unmatched: 7. The CDR3 bases are TGTGCCAGCAGCCCCAGGACAGGGAAGTATTCACCCCTCCACTTT. It encodes CASSPRTGKYSPLHF.

This chain connects TRBV2 to TRBJ2-3; tentative D call: TRBD2 (6 bases). There are 15 residues in the CDR3. V gave up 3 bases and J gave up 6 bases, with 16 bases separating them. From germline, CDR1 is SNHLY and CDR2 FYNNEI. CDR3 amino acids: CASSEVGGAQDTQYF. The CDR3 bases are TGTGCCAGCAGTGAGGTGGGGGGTGCCCAGGATACGCAGTATTTT.

This clone appeared once. The V and J genes are TRBV5-1 and TRBJ1-4; possible D gene TRBD1, 5 bases. The CDR3 sequence is 14 residues long. The germline gives CDR1 SGHRS, CDR2 YFSETQ. Trimming removed 4 bases at V and 7 bases at J, with 14 bases between. The CDR3 region is CASSRGGDSEKLFF. For the CDR3, the DNA is TGCGCCAGCAGCCGTGGGGGGGATAGTGAAAAACTGTTTTTT.

This rearrangement joins TRBV7-9 to TRBJ2-2, with no clear D. The CDR3 length is 13 residues. Deletions cut 5 bases from V and 7 bases from J, with 11 bases between. The germline V gene has CDR1 SEHNR and CDR2 FQNEAQ (reference sequence). This CDR3 reads CASSIGHGGELFF. CDR3 DNA sequence: TGTGCCAGCAGCATAGGGCATGGCGGGGAGCTGTTTTTT.

This clone was picked up one time. The rearrangement joins TRBV29-1 to TRBJ1-2, with D uncertain. Germline assignment: CDR1 SQVTM and CDR2 ANQGSEA. V was cut by 5 bases and J by 5 bases, with 12 bases left in between. The CDR3 covers 12 residues. CDR3 amino acids: CSVLDKKYGYTF. The CDR3 DNA follows: TGCAGCGTTTTAGACAAGAAATATGGCTACACCTTC.

The chain is built from TRBV18 and TRBJ2-7, with 8 bases lining up with TRBD1. Germline V CDR1 and CDR2: KGHSH, LQKENI. V dropped 0 bases and J dropped 6; count of bases not matched to a gene: 10. The CDR3 extends over 16 amino acids. CDR3 loop: CASSPPGQGSFSEQYF. For the CDR3, the DNA is TGTGCCAGCTCACCACCAGGACAGGGAAGCTTTAGCGAGCAGTACTTC.

The V gene is TRBV18, the J gene TRBJ1-5; the D is unclear. Looked up from germline, CDR1 is KGHSH and CDR2 is LQKENI. The length of the CDR3 is 14 residues. Deletions cut 6 bases from V and 0 bases from J, with 9 bases between. Written as DNA, the CDR3 is TGTGCCAGCTCCTACGAGGATAGCAATCAGCCCCAGCATTTT. Amino acids: CASSYEDSNQPQHF.